Shown below are 32 T cell receptor beta chains from a single sample sequenced in a study of T cell changes during pregnancy in multiple sclerosis. Assay: immunoSEQ multiplex PCR; the TCRdb copy retains only in-frame clones and omits some. The repertoire holds about 60,000 clones, 92% seen once, with around 2.3% in the top ten. The sample in question was peripheral blood, obtained in the first trimester of pregnancy. Receptor source: a female donor with multiple sclerosis, enrolled in a pregnancy study.

A note on this clone: Other DNA sequences of this sample code for an identical CDR3. The chain has TRBV7-9 and TRBJ2-3, with TRBD2 matching 11 bases. The CDR3 is 15 amino acids. CDR1 and CDR2 (germline): SEHNR, FQNEAQ (reference sequence). V trimming: 3 bases; J trimming: 1 base; junction bases outside the gene matches: 0. The CDR3: CASSLTSGGTDTQYF. CDR3 coding DNA: TGTGCCAGCAGCTTGACTAGCGGGGGCACAGATACGCAGTATTTT.

V usage is TRBV19 and J usage is TRBJ2-1; 8 bases align to TRBD2. Germline V gene lookup returns CDR1 LNHDA and CDR2 SQIVND (reference sequence). The CDR3 runs 15 residues. Germline trimming cut 5 bases from V and 7 bases from J; bases unmatched to any gene: 10. CDR3 DNA sequence: TGTGCCAGTAGTTCGCGCGGGAGGAGGGGGAATGAGCAGTTCTTC. It is translated as CASSSRGRRGNEQFF.

The rearrangement links TRBV7-9 to TRBJ2-7, with unresolved D. This CDR3 has 11 residues. Deletions cut 5 bases from V and 3 bases from J, with 5 bases between. Per the germline V gene, CDR1 is SEHNR and CDR2 is FQNEAQ (reference sequence). CDR3 coding DNA: TGTGCCAGCAGCACGGGCTACGAGCAGTACTTC. It encodes CASSTGYEQYF.

CDR3 coding DNA: TGTGCCAGCAGTGAATCGGGGTTGGGCACCGGGGAGCTGTTTTTT. Amino acid sequence: CASSESGLGTGELFF. The rearrangement uses TRBV2 and TRBJ2-2, with D possibly matching TRBD2 (5 bases). The CDR3 spans 15 residues. Germline V gene data show CDR1 as SNHLY and CDR2 as FYNNEI. The V gene lost 2 bases and the J gene lost 4 bases, with 11 bases spanning the gap.

The rearrangement uses TRBV28 and TRBJ2-3; 16 nucleotides agree with TRBD2. This CDR3 comprises 15 residues. Trimming took 6 bases from V and 6 from J; bases not matched to a gene: 3. CDR1 is MDHEN, CDR2 SYDVKM, per germline. CDR3: CASRMGLAGGDTQYF. As DNA, the CDR3 is TGTGCCAGCAGGATGGGACTAGCGGGGGGGGATACGCAGTATTTT.

The chain joins TRBV4-3 to TRBJ2-2; 8 positions agree with TRBD1. CDR1 is LGHNA, CDR2 YSLEER, per germline. The CDR3 length is 17 residues. V lost 1 base to trimming and J lost 3 bases; unmatched junction nucleotides: 7. DNA for the CDR3: TGCGCCAGCAGCCAAGCCCACACAGGGGGGTACACCGGGGAGCTGTTTTTT. Translation: CASSQAHTGGYTGELFF.

The chain carries TRBV19 and TRBJ2-1, with D tentatively TRBD1 (5 bases). The V end lost 5 bases, the J end lost 5 bases, and 13 bases lay between the germline ends. The CDR3 has 14 amino acids. Germline V gives CDR1 LNHDA, CDR2 SQIVND (reference sequence). The CDR3 DNA reads as TGTGCCAGTAGTTACGACCAGGGCGACAATGAGCAGTTCTTC. Protein sequence: CASSYDQGDNEQFF. The full variable domain, completed using reference TRBV19 and TRBJ2-1, is DGGITQSPKYLFRKEGQNVTLSCEQNLNHDAMYWYRQDPGQGLRLIYYSQIVNDFQKGDIAEGYSVSREKKESFPLTVTSAQKNPTAFYLCASSYDQGDNEQFFGPGTRLTVL.

J is TRBJ2-6 and V is TRBV6-5; a weak D match, TRBD2 (7 bases). This CDR3 spans 16 amino acids. Germline V gives CDR1 MNHEY, CDR2 SVGAGI. Trimming removed 0 bases from V and 3 bases from J, with 9 bases in between. The CDR3 DNA follows: TGTGCCAGCAGTTACTCAAGGGGGGGTGGGGCCAACGTCCTGACTTTC. Translating it yields CASSYSRGGGANVLTF.

The rearrangement links TRBV7-2 to TRBJ2-2; 8 bases map to TRBD2. J gave up 2 bases and V 6 bases, and 8 bases lay outside the gene matches. The germline gives CDR1 SGHTA, CDR2 FQGNSA. The CDR3 has 16 residues. The CDR3 loop is CASREELAANTGELFF. Written as DNA, the CDR3 is TGTGCCAGCAGAGAAGAACTAGCGGCTAACACCGGGGAGCTGTTTTTT.

The chain joins TRBV5-3 to TRBJ2-7, with D uncertain. TRBV5-3 qualifies as an ORF whose function is uncertain. The V end lost 4 bases, the J end lost 4 bases, and 18 bases lay between the germline ends. This CDR3 has 15 amino acids. This chain's CDR3 is CARSGAAEADYEQYF. The DNA of the CDR3 is TGTGCCAGAAGCGGTGCGGCTGAGGCTGATTACGAGCAGTACTTC.

The V and J genes are TRBV5-1 and TRBJ2-7; D is unclear. Trimming shortened V by 0 bases and J by 0 bases, and 10 bases separated the two germline ends. Germline V CDR1 and CDR2: SGHRS, YFSETQ. This CDR3 comprises 15 residues. The CDR3 loop is CASSLGAGSSYEQYF. The CDR3 nucleotides read TGCGCCAGCAGCTTGGGGGCCGGCAGCTCCTACGAGCAGTACTTC.

CDR3 coding DNA: TGTGCCAGCAGCTCCTCGGGAAACTCCTACGAGCAGTACTTC. It translates to CASSSSGNSYEQYF. The chain links TRBV7-3 to TRBJ2-7, with TRBD2 as a possible D gene (5 bases). Trimming removed 4 bases at V and 0 bases at J, with 10 bases between. Germline V CDR1 and CDR2: SGHTA, FQGTGA. This CDR3 contains 14 residues.

The CDR3 reads CTSSQVAGTSGRALTYNEQFF. In nucleotides, the CDR3 is TGCACCAGCAGCCAAGTAGCCGGGACTAGCGGGAGGGCCCTCACCTACAATGAGCAGTTCTTC. The chain employs TRBV1 and TRBJ2-1; the D call of TRBD2 is as the table states it, not checked on the DNA. TRBV1 is a pseudogene. CDR3 length: 21 amino acids.

This chain links TRBV5-1 with TRBJ2-7; TRBD2 might be the D (5 bases). This CDR3 has 13 residues. Germline V gives CDR1 SGHRS, CDR2 YFSETQ. The ends were cut back, 1 base at V and 0 bases at J, with 5 bases in the middle. The CDR3 nucleotides are TGCGCCAGCAGCTTGACTAGCTCCTACGAGCAGTACTTC. Translation: CASSLTSSYEQYF.

The count of this clone is one. The chain joins TRBV15 to TRBJ2-5; 11 positions agree with TRBD2. Germline CDR1 and CDR2: LNHNV and YYDKDF (reference sequence). The CDR3 is 15 amino acids. After removal of 1 base from V and 5 bases from J, the junction contained 3 bases not matched to a gene. The CDR3 DNA sequence: TGTGCCACCAGCAGAGTCCTAGCGGGAGGCGAGACCCAGTACTTC. Translating it yields CATSRVLAGGETQYF.

The chain joins TRBV5-1 to TRBJ2-5, with D tentatively TRBD2 (5 bases). The V and J ends lost 6 bases and 5 bases respectively, with 11 bases between them. CDR1 is SGHRS, CDR2 YFSETQ, per germline. This CDR3 contains 12 residues. This CDR3 reads CASTGSGETQYF. CDR3 DNA: TGCGCCAGCACCGGGTCGGGGGAGACCCAGTACTTC.

J is TRBJ2-7 and V is TRBV6-5, with D tentatively TRBD1 (5 bases). CDR1 is MNHEY, CDR2 SVGAGI, per germline. The CDR3 length is 14 residues. V was trimmed by 6 bases and J by 3 bases, leaving 15 bases between them. The CDR3: CASRPDSYFYEQYF. The CDR3 DNA is TGTGCCAGCAGACCCGACAGTTACTTCTACGAGCAGTACTTC.

The genes are TRBV19 and TRBJ2-1; possibly TRBD1 for D (6 bases). The CDR3 contains 15 residues. CDR1 is LNHDA and CDR2 is SQIVND in the germline V gene (reference sequence). Trimming shortened V by 3 bases and J by 7 bases, and 16 bases separated the two germline ends. The CDR3 nucleotides are TGTGCCAGTAGTATGTTTGGACAGCGGACTAATGAGCAGTTCTTC. Its protein is CASSMFGQRTNEQFF.

The rearrangement uses TRBV6-5 and TRBJ1-4; the D is unclear. CDR3 length: 15 amino acids. With 5 bases removed from V and 2 bases from J, the gap between germline ends came to 12 bases. Germline assignment: CDR1 MNHEY and CDR2 SVGAGI. The CDR3 coding sequence is TGTGCCAGCAGTGCCGCGGGGATCACTAATGAAAAACTGTTTTTT. Translation gives CASSAAGITNEKLFF.

The chain uses TRBV7-9 and TRBJ1-2; 8 bases line up with TRBD1. V trimming: 3 bases; J trimming: 6 bases; junction bases outside the gene matches: 9. CDR1 is SEHNR and CDR2 is FQNEAQ in the germline V gene (reference sequence). The CDR3 covers 15 residues. Here the CDR3 DNA reads TGTGCCAGCAGCTTTCCGGGACAGGCTCTAAATGGCTACACCTTC. It is translated as CASSFPGQALNGYTF.

V usage is TRBV4-3 and J usage is TRBJ2-7; 13 nucleotides line up with TRBD2. This CDR3 region has 18 residues. V shed 0 bases and J 5 bases; nucleotides not matched to a gene: 10. In germline, CDR1 is LGHNA, CDR2 YSLEER. The CDR3 loop is CASSQDRWTSGSLDEQYF. In DNA, the CDR3 is TGCGCCAGCAGCCAAGATAGGTGGACTAGCGGGAGTCTCGACGAGCAGTACTTC.

The gene calls are TRBV19 and TRBJ2-5, with TRBD1 identical over 7 bases. The trim removed 7 bases at V and 3 bases at J, leaving 8 bases unmatched. CDR3 length: 14 amino acids. CDR1 and CDR2 from the germline V gene are LNHDA and SQIVND (reference sequence). The CDR3 coding sequence is TGTGCCAGTAACACAGACAGGGACGAAGAGACCCAGTACTTC. Its translation is CASNTDRDEETQYF.

This chain links TRBV2 with TRBJ2-7; tentative D call: TRBD1 (6 bases). V gave up 7 bases and J gave up 1 base, with 17 bases separating them. The CDR3 runs 15 residues. CDR1 and CDR2 from the germline V gene are SNHLY and FYNNEI. CDR3 region: CASIDVTGFSYEQYF. In DNA form, the CDR3 reads TGTGCCAGCATAGACGTTACAGGGTTTTCCTACGAGCAGTACTTC.

In DNA, the CDR3 is TGCAGCGTAAGAGACGAAGGGGGCAGGTACGAGCAGTACTTC. This sequence encodes CSVRDEGGRYEQYF. The V call is TRBV29-1, the J call TRBJ2-7; 7 bases are a match to TRBD1. This CDR3 is 14 amino acids long. Germline V gene lookup returns CDR1 SQVTM and CDR2 ANQGSEA. Germline trimming cut 6 bases from V and 4 bases from J; bases unmatched to any gene: 12.

The rearrangement links TRBV14 to TRBJ2-1, with TRBD1 as a possible D gene (6 bases). The CDR3 extends over 14 amino acids. V was shortened by 3 bases and J by 6 bases, with 12 bases between the two germline ends. Germline CDR1 and CDR2: SGHDN and FVKESK. CDR3 loop: CASSQARGFNEQFF. CDR3 DNA: TGTGCCAGCAGCCAGGCCAGGGGCTTCAATGAGCAGTTCTTC.

The chain has TRBV7-9 and TRBJ2-1; 7 positions match TRBD1. CDR3 length equals 15 residues. The ends lost 5 bases at V and 5 bases at J; junction bases unmatched: 9. Germline CDR1 reads SEHNR; CDR2 reads FQNEAQ (reference sequence). The chain's CDR3 is CASSTRDSSNNEQFF. The CDR3 DNA reads TGTGCCAGCAGCACTAGGGACAGCAGTAACAATGAGCAGTTCTTC.

V is TRBV6-1 and J is TRBJ2-3, with 11 bases matching TRBD2. The CDR3 sequence is 15 residues long. Trimming took 5 bases from V and 4 from J; bases not matched to a gene: 5. CDR1 is MNHNS and CDR2 is SASEGT in the germline V gene. The CDR3 loop is CASSKTSGTADTQYF. The CDR3 DNA reads as TGTGCCAGCAGTAAGACTAGCGGGACGGCAGATACGCAGTATTTT.

The J gene is TRBJ2-5, the V gene TRBV5-8; TRBD1 matches 7 bases. Per germline, CDR1 SGHTS and CDR2 YDEGEE. Germline trimming cut 4 bases from V and 2 bases from J; bases unmatched to any gene: 11. This CDR3 region has 16 residues. The CDR3 reads CASSTRGIGGQETQYF. The DNA of the CDR3 is TGTGCCAGCAGCACCAGGGGGATCGGAGGACAAGAGACCCAGTACTTC.

The chain joins TRBV9 to TRBJ1-2; unclear D gene. Trimming pared 0 bases from V and 1 base from J, leaving 10 bases between. Germline V gene sequence: CDR1 SGDLS, CDR2 YYNGEE. CDR3 length: 15 amino acids. The CDR3 sequence: CASSVAGSRNYGYTF. CDR3 in DNA: TGTGCCAGCAGCGTAGCCGGGTCCCGTAACTATGGCTACACCTTC. The whole variable domain, filled in from reference TRBV9 and TRBJ1-2, reads DSGVTQTPKHLITATGQRVTLRCSPRSGDLSVYWYQQSLDQGLQFLIQYYNGEERAKGNILERFSAQQFPDLHSELNLSSLELGDSALYFCASSVAGSRNYGYTFGSGTRLTVV.

The CDR3, as DNA: TGTGCCAGCAGTGATACACGGGACAGTAGACCAGCTCATTATGGCTACACCTTC. Amino acids: CASSDTRDSRPAHYGYTF. The gene calls are TRBV25-1 and TRBJ1-2; 7 bases line up with TRBD1. Germline CDR1 and CDR2: MGHDK and SYGVNS. V shed 3 bases and J 5 bases; nucleotides not matched to a gene: 18. The CDR3 extends over 18 amino acids.

The chain combines TRBV19 with TRBJ1-5; D unclear. Germline V gene sequence: CDR1 LNHDA, CDR2 SQIVND (reference sequence). There are 16 residues in the CDR3. V shed 1 base and J shed 0 bases, with 10 bases lying between them. The CDR3 DNA reads as TGTGCCAGTAGTATAGTACCAGAATATAGCAATCAGCCCCAGCATTTT. Its translation is CASSIVPEYSNQPQHF.

The chain couples TRBV4-2 to TRBJ2-1; 8 nucleotides agree with TRBD2. Trimming at V came to 8 bases and at J to 6 bases, leaving 9 bases not matched to a gene. This CDR3 has 14 amino acids. Germline V gene sequence: CDR1 LGHNA, CDR2 YNFKEQ. The DNA for the CDR3 is TGTGCCAGCGCCGGGGGACTAGACTTCAATGAGCAGTTCTTC. It specifies CASAGGLDFNEQFF.